The 29 T cell receptor beta chains below were found in one sample sequenced in a study of OX40 agonist ivuxolimab in advanced cancers. Clones were read by immunoSEQ multiplex PCR, and TCRdb kept only the in-frame ones, dropping some. The table records around 30,000 clones, approximately 84% of them present only once. This specimen was CD4+ or CD8+ T cells sorted from blood, taken in a trial of the OX40 agonist ivuxolimab. These receptor sequences come from an adult with an advanced solid tumor such as melanoma, head and neck, liver or kidney cancer.

CDR3 sequence reads: CASSKSRGYEQYF. The DNA for the CDR3 is TGTGCCAGCAGTAAATCCAGGGGCTACGAGCAGTACTTC. The V and J genes are TRBV27 and TRBJ2-7, with a possible D match to TRBD1 (6 bases). V gave up 5 bases and J gave up 3 bases, with 11 bases separating them. This CDR3 has 13 residues. CDR1 is MNHEY and CDR2 is SMNVEV in the germline V gene (reference sequence).

This chain links TRBV6-1 with TRBJ2-2; no definite D call. The germline V gene has CDR1 MNHNS and CDR2 SASEGT. V lost 2 bases and J 6 bases, leaving 10 bases between the germline ends. The CDR3 contains 14 residues. CDR3 residues: CASSETSMAGELFF. In DNA, the CDR3 is TGTGCCAGCAGTGAAACCAGCATGGCCGGGGAGCTGTTTTTT.

The chain couples TRBV7-9 to TRBJ2-1; the D is unclear. In germline, CDR1 is SEHNR, CDR2 FQNEAQ (reference sequence). Trimming left V 4 bases short and J 5 bases short, with 15 bases between. The CDR3 runs 15 residues. CDR3 DNA sequence: TGTGCCAGCAGCTCGTCCATGGACGGCAACAATGAGCAGTTCTTC. This encodes CASSSSMDGNNEQFF.

The J gene is TRBJ1-2, the V gene TRBV6-5; D is ambiguous. V was clipped by 4 bases and J by 5 bases, with 17 bases between them. The CDR3 consists of 15 residues. Germline CDR1 MNHEY, CDR2 SVGAGI. The CDR3 nucleotides are TGTGCCAGCAGTTCGGACCCGAAACCTTGGTATGGCTACACCTTC. Translated, it gives CASSSDPKPWYGYTF.

The chain is built from TRBV27 and TRBJ1-5, with D possibly TRBD1 on 5 matching bases. Germline V gene sequence: CDR1 MNHEY, CDR2 SMNVEV (reference sequence). Trimming removed 0 bases from V and 0 bases from J, with 6 bases in between. The CDR3 covers 15 residues. CDR3 nucleotide sequence: TGTGCCAGCAGTTTATCGGGGCCTAGCAATCAGCCCCAGCATTTT. Its translation: CASSLSGPSNQPQHF.

The chain uses TRBV28 and TRBJ2-3; 7 bases agree with TRBD1. CDR1 and CDR2 from the germline V gene are MDHEN and SYDVKM. With 2 bases clipped from V and 4 bases from J, the junction kept 6 bases outside the gene matches. The CDR3 is made up of 15 amino acids. In DNA, the CDR3 is TGTGCCAGCAGTTTAAGGATAGGGGGCGCAGATACGCAGTATTTT. It codes for CASSLRIGGADTQYF.

This clone was observed a few times. The chain carries TRBV11-3 and TRBJ2-3; 7 bases map to TRBD2. The CDR3 runs 13 residues. V was clipped by 4 bases and J by 6 bases; unmatched bases: 4. Germline lookup yields CDR1 SGHNT and CDR2 YENEEA. Written as DNA, the CDR3 is TGTGCCAGCAGCTATAACGGGGGGGATACGCAGTATTTT. It yields the protein CASSYNGGDTQYF.

The CDR3: CAWRRKWQGAYNEQFF. Here the CDR3 DNA reads TGTGCCTGGAGGAGGAAGTGGCAGGGGGCCTACAATGAGCAGTTCTTC. The J gene is TRBJ2-1, the V gene TRBV30, with TRBD1 identical over 7 bases. The V and J ends lost 3 bases and 2 bases, in that order; junction bases with no gene match: 10. CDR1 is GTSNPN, CDR2 SVGIG, per germline (reference sequence). CDR3 size: 16 residues.

This clone was detected only a few times. The rearrangement uses TRBV20-1 and TRBJ1-1; D is undetermined. Germline V gives CDR1 DFQATT, CDR2 SNEGSKA (reference sequence). This CDR3 spans 11 amino acids. The CDR3 reads CRATLNTEAFF. CDR3 DNA sequence: TGCAGGGCCACCCTGAACACTGAAGCTTTCTTT.

This clone was counted a few times. J is TRBJ1-2 and V is TRBV9; D is unresolved. Trimming took 0 bases from V and 3 from J, leaving 9 bases between them. This CDR3 comprises 14 residues. Per the germline V gene, CDR1 is SGDLS and CDR2 is YYNGEE. The CDR3 region is CASSVGGPDYGYTF. CDR3 coding DNA: TGTGCCAGCAGCGTAGGTGGGCCCGACTATGGCTACACCTTC.

The rearrangement uses TRBV4-3 and TRBJ1-1; D perhaps matches TRBD1 (5 bases). The CDR3 totals 15 residues. Per the germline V gene, CDR1 is LGHNA and CDR2 is YSLEER. Trimming took 2 bases from V and 0 from J, leaving 10 bases between them. In nucleotides, the CDR3 is TGCGCCAGCAGCCAATCCGAGGGGATGAACACTGAAGCTTTCTTT. Translating gives CASSQSEGMNTEAFF.

V gene TRBV28 combines with J gene TRBJ1-4, with 9 bases fitting TRBD1. Germline V lookup: CDR1 MDHEN, CDR2 SYDVKM. This CDR3 spans 17 amino acids. The V gene end was trimmed by 5 bases and the J gene end by 3 bases; junction bases not matched to a gene: 10. The DNA for the CDR3 is TGTGCCAGCAGTCAGCGACAGGGGGTGCAATCTAATGAAAAACTGTTTTTT. Translation gives CASSQRQGVQSNEKLFF. Full variable domain (outside the CDR3, taken from reference TRBV28 and TRBJ1-4): DVKVTQSSRYLVKRTGEKVFLECVQDMDHENMFWYRQDPGLGLRLIYFSYDVKMKEKGDIPEGYSVSREKKERFSLILESASTNQTSMYLCASSQRQGVQSNEKLFFGSGTQLSVL.

The rearrangement joins TRBV19 to TRBJ1-1, with 9 bases matching TRBD1. This CDR3 has 12 residues. V shed 10 bases and J 11 bases; nucleotides not matched to a gene: 11. The germline gives CDR1 LNHDA, CDR2 SQIVND (reference sequence). The CDR3 nucleotides are TGTGCCACCTCCTTAGGGACAGGGAGTGCTTTCTTT. Protein: CATSLGTGSAFF. Combining the CDR3 with reference TRBV19 and TRBJ1-1 gives the whole variable domain DGGITQSPKYLFRKEGQNVTLSCEQNLNHDAMYWYRQDPGQGLRLIYYSQIVNDFQKGDIAEGYSVSREKKESFPLTVTSAQKNPTAFYLCATSLGTGSAFFGQGTRLTVV.

The V call is TRBV7-9, the J call TRBJ2-3, with D uncertain. The CDR3 totals 16 residues. V was clipped by 0 bases and J by 2 bases, with 12 bases between them. CDR1 SEHNR and CDR2 FQNEAQ come from the germline V gene (reference sequence). The CDR3 here is CASSLATGQATDTQYF. In nucleotides, the CDR3 is TGTGCCAGCAGCTTAGCTACCGGGCAGGCCACAGATACGCAGTATTTT.

This chain's CDR3 is CASSDRDREEQPQHF. CDR3 in DNA: TGTGCCAGTAGTGATCGGGACAGGGAGGAACAGCCCCAGCATTTT. V is TRBV19 and J is TRBJ1-5, with TRBD1 matching over 9 bases. CDR3 length: 15 residues. Losses at the gene ends were 5 bases for V and 7 bases for J; bases not matched to a gene: 9. Germline-derived CDR1 and CDR2 are LNHDA and SQIVND (reference sequence). The full variable domain, in which reference TRBV19 and TRBJ1-5 provide the parts outside the CDR3, is DGGITQSPKYLFRKEGQNVTLSCEQNLNHDAMYWYRQDPGQGLRLIYYSQIVNDFQKGDIAEGYSVSREKKESFPLTVTSAQKNPTAFYLCASSDRDREEQPQHFGDGTRLSIL.

This clone came up a few times. The chain combines TRBV6-1 with TRBJ1-5; a possible D gene is TRBD1 (5 bases). Per the germline V gene, CDR1 is MNHNS and CDR2 is SASEGT. The CDR3 contains 14 residues. V was shortened by 7 bases and J by 1 base, with 11 bases between the two germline ends. The CDR3 DNA sequence: TGTGCCAGCAATCCGGGGGGGAGCAATCAGCCCCAGCATTTT. Translating it yields CASNPGGSNQPQHF.

This clone was recorded once. This chain joins TRBV12-2 and TRBJ1-5; TRBD1 is the table's D call and was not checked against the DNA. TRBV12-2 is a pseudogene. The CDR3 is 17 amino acids. CDR3 region: CASRLTTGNYSNQPQHF. CDR3 in DNA: TGTGCAAGTCGCTTAACCACAGGGAACTATAGCAATCAGCCCCAGCATTTT.

The chain carries TRBV9 and TRBJ1-2; 8 bases fit TRBD1. CDR3 length: 15 amino acids. Trimming removed 0 bases from V and 6 bases from J; junction bases left unmatched: 7. Germline CDR1 and CDR2: SGDLS and YYNGEE. The CDR3 spells CASSVAAGGRDGYTF. The CDR3 DNA reads as TGTGCCAGCAGCGTAGCGGCAGGGGGCAGGGATGGCTACACCTTC. The whole variable domain, remainder taken from reference TRBV9 and TRBJ1-2, is DSGVTQTPKHLITATGQRVTLRCSPRSGDLSVYWYQQSLDQGLQFLIQYYNGEERAKGNILERFSAQQFPDLHSELNLSSLELGDSALYFCASSVAAGGRDGYTFGSGTRLTVV.

V and J are TRBV15 and TRBJ2-6; the match to TRBD1 covers 7 bases. Germline V CDR1 and CDR2: LNHNV, YYDKDF (reference sequence). The CDR3 loop spans 16 amino acids. V gave up 4 bases and J gave up 0 bases; unmatched junction bases: 3. The CDR3 spells CATSNNRGSGANVLTF. The CDR3 coding sequence is TGTGCCACCAGCAACAACAGGGGCTCTGGGGCCAACGTCCTGACTTTC. The variable domain in full, with the rest retrieved from reference TRBV15 and TRBJ2-6, is DAMVIQNPRYQVTQFGKPVTLSCSQTLNHNVMYWYQQKSSQAPKLLFHYYDKDFNNEADTPDNFQSRRPNTSFCFLDIRSPGLGDTAMYLCATSNNRGSGANVLTFGAGSRLTVL.

J is TRBJ2-4 and V is TRBV7-9; TRBD2 agrees at 13 bases. V lost 3 bases and J lost 7; bases outside the gene matches: 3. Germline assignment: CDR1 SEHNR and CDR2 FQNEAQ (reference sequence). The CDR3 sequence is 15 residues long. CDR3 sequence reads: CASSFRTSGSNIQYF. The CDR3 nucleotides are TGTGCCAGCAGCTTCCGGACTAGCGGGAGCAACATTCAGTACTTC.

This clone was seen a single time. CDR3 amino acids: CASSEAGTSAGGELFF. DNA of the CDR3: TGTGCCAGCAGTGAAGCGGGGACTTCTGCCGGTGGGGAGCTGTTTTTT. This sequence joins TRBV2 and TRBJ2-2, with a tentative D call TRBD2 (6 bases). Between the trimmed V and J ends, which lost 0 bases and 8 bases, there was a span of 16 bases. Germline CDR1 and CDR2: SNHLY and FYNNEI. CDR3 length: 16 amino acids.

In DNA, the CDR3 is TGTGCCAGCAGCTTAGTGTTAGGGACTAGCTCGTTTGAGCAGTTCTTC. It is translated as CASSLVLGTSSFEQFF. The gene calls are TRBV7-9 and TRBJ2-1, with 9 bases identical to TRBD2. This CDR3 comprises 16 residues. J was trimmed by 9 bases and V by 1 base; bases with no gene match: 10. Germline V CDR1 and CDR2: SEHNR, FQNEAQ (reference sequence).

This chain uses TRBV7-3 with TRBJ1-6; D not resolved. From germline, CDR1 is SGHTA and CDR2 FQGTGA. V was trimmed by 1 base and J by 7 bases, leaving 8 bases between them. The CDR3 is made up of 14 amino acids. The chain's CDR3 is CASSLSPGNSPLHF. The CDR3 nucleotides read TGTGCCAGCAGCTTAAGTCCAGGAAATTCACCCCTCCACTTT.

V is TRBV10-3 and J is TRBJ2-7; D possibly uses TRBD1 or TRBD2 (5 bases each). Germline loops: CDR1 ENHRY, CDR2 SYGVKD. Trimming took off 2 bases at V and 2 bases at J, with 10 bases between the two ends. The CDR3 is 14 residues long. The CDR3 DNA reads as TGTGCCATCAGTGAGCAGGGACCGACCTACGAGCAGTACTTC. It is translated as CAISEQGPTYEQYF.

V and J are TRBV9 and TRBJ1-2, with 9 bases identical to TRBD1. The CDR3 covers 17 residues. From germline, CDR1 is SGDLS and CDR2 YYNGEE. The ends lost 0 bases at V and 2 bases at J; junction bases unmatched: 8. The CDR3 sequence is CASSVGGTGFVNYGYTF. CDR3 nucleotides: TGTGCCAGCAGCGTAGGGGGGACAGGGTTTGTCAACTATGGCTACACCTTC.

The chain has TRBV2 and TRBJ1-1, with D hard to call. Germline loops: CDR1 SNHLY, CDR2 FYNNEI. The CDR3 runs to 12 residues. V lost 8 bases and J 0 bases, leaving 7 bases between the germline ends. CDR3 amino acids: CASGQLNTEAFF. In DNA form, the CDR3 reads TGTGCCAGCGGGCAGTTGAACACTGAAGCTTTCTTT. Full variable domain (missing parts from reference TRBV2 and TRBJ1-1): EPEVTQTPSHQVTQMGQEVILRCVPISNHLYFYWYRQILGQKVEFLVSFYNNEISEKSEIFDDQFSVERPDGSNFTLKIRSTKLEDSAMYFCASGQLNTEAFFGQGTRLTVV.

This sequence joins TRBV13 and TRBJ2-1; 11 bases line up with TRBD2. The CDR3 spans 16 residues. CDR1 is PRHDT and CDR2 is FYEKMQ in the germline V gene (reference sequence). Trimming at V came to 5 bases and at J to 2 bases, leaving 5 bases not matched to a gene. CDR3 bases: TGTGCCAGCAGCCCCGGGACTAGCGGCCCCTACAATGAGCAGTTCTTC. It yields the protein CASSPGTSGPYNEQFF. The full variable domain, completed using reference TRBV13 and TRBJ2-1, is AAGVIQSPRHLIKEKRETATLKCYPIPRHDTVYWYQQGPGQDPQFLISFYEKMQSDKGSIPDRFSAQQFSDYHSELNMSSLELGDSALYFCASSPGTSGPYNEQFFGPGTRLTVL.

Within the sample, this clone is medium-sized. This chain uses TRBV2 with TRBJ2-7, with unresolved D. V lost 3 bases and J 0 bases, leaving 12 bases between the germline ends. There are 15 residues in the CDR3. Per germline, CDR1 SNHLY and CDR2 FYNNEI. CDR3 DNA: TGTGCCAGCAGTGAGAGGACCTTTAGCTCCTACGAGCAGTACTTC. As protein: CASSERTFSSYEQYF.

The chain carries TRBV14 and TRBJ2-5, with unresolved D. Germline CDR1 SGHDN, CDR2 FVKESK. The CDR3 runs to 9 residues. The V end was cut by 11 bases, the J end by 2 bases, with 3 bases between. The CDR3 spells CARQETQYF. In DNA form, the CDR3 reads TGTGCCCGACAAGAGACCCAGTACTTC. Variable domain in full (rest from reference TRBV14 and TRBJ2-5): EAGVTQFPSHSVIEKGQTVTLRCDPISGHDNLYWYRRVMGKEIKFLLHFVKESKQDESGMPNNRFLAERTGGTYSTLKVQPAELEDSGVYFCARQETQYFGPGTRLLVL.